Listed here are 6 T cell receptor beta chains from one sample, sequenced in a study of CD8+CD57+ T cells in acquired aplastic anemia. The template for TCR beta VDJ and CDR3 sequence profiling was genomic DNA. TCRdb re-derived calls from the reads in MiXCR, one entry per CDR3 protein. The sample has about 130,000 distinct CDR3 sequences, 35% to 50% seen once. Sequencing used sorted CD4+, CD8+, or CD8+CD57+ T cells (not recorded which) from PBMCs. The source of these receptors is a human donor in good health, serving as a control.

V is TRBV3-1 and J is TRBJ2-2; TRBD1 or TRBD2 may be the D gene (5 bases each). Trimming pared 7 bases from V and 0 bases from J, leaving 18 bases between. This CDR3 is built from 17 residues. Germline assignment: CDR1 LGHDT and CDR2 YNNKEL (reference sequence). CDR3 region: CASTSFGGASNTGELFF. The CDR3 coding sequence is TGTGCCAGCACCTCCTTTGGGGGAGCATCGAACACCGGGGAGCTGTTTTTT. Full variable domain (remainder filled in from reference TRBV3-1 and TRBJ2-2): DTAVSQTPKYLVTQMGNDKSIKCEQNLGHDTMYWYKQDSKKFLKIMFSYNNKELIINETVPNRFSPKSPDKAHLNLHINSLELGDSAVYFCASTSFGGASNTGELFFGEGSRLTVL.

For this clonotype: The CDR3 does not end in the conserved phenylalanine or tryptophan, so this is likely a read error. Because the CDR3's place on the DNA is in doubt, the DNA is left out and the CDR3 is given as listed by TCRdb. This sequence joins TRBV19 and TRBJ2-6; the DNA was not used to check the table's D call, TRBD2. Germline loops: CDR1 LNHDA, CDR2 SQIVND (reference sequence). The CDR3 totals 10 residues, both ends included. The CDR3 is CASSIGQSST.

J is TRBJ2-6 and V is TRBV2, with 10 positions matching TRBD2. CDR1 is SNHLY, CDR2 FYNNEI, per germline. J was trimmed by 3 bases and V by 5 bases; bases with no gene match: 7. The CDR3 has 17 amino acids. The CDR3 spells CASSSSGGSVGANVLTF. For the CDR3, the DNA is TGTGCCAGCAGTTCTAGCGGGGGCAGCGTTGGGGCCAACGTCCTGACTTTC. The full variable domain, its missing parts supplied by reference TRBV2 and TRBJ2-6, is EPEVTQTPSHQVTQMGQEVILRCVPISNHLYFYWYRQILGQKVEFLVSFYNNEISEKSEIFDDQFSVERPDGSNFTLKIRSTKLEDSAMYFCASSSSGGSVGANVLTFGAGSRLTVL.

This clonotype was observed many times. A much bigger clone sits one base away, suggesting this may be a read error. The rearrangement uses TRBV15 and TRBJ1-4; possibly TRBD1 for D (6 bases). This CDR3 region has 16 residues. From germline, CDR1 is LNHNV and CDR2 YYDKDF (reference sequence). The CDR3 sequence is CATSSVMGATNEELFF. CDR3 DNA: TGTGCCACCAGCAGTGTGATGGGGGCAACTAATGAAGAACTGTTTTTT. The full variable domain, in which reference TRBV15 and TRBJ1-4 provide the parts outside the CDR3, is DAMVIQNPRYQVTQFGKPVTLSCSQTLNHNVMYWYQQKSSQAPKLLFHYYDKDFNNEADTPDNFQSRRPNTSFCFLDIRSPGLGDTAMYLCATSSVMGATNEELFFGSGTQLSVL.

The genes are TRBV12-3 or TRBV12-4 and TRBJ2-7; 10 nucleotides align to TRBD1. V lost 6 bases, J lost 7 bases, and 6 bases stayed unmatched. The CDR3 consists of 13 residues. The CDR3 spells CASSPTGGVEQYF. CDR3 nucleotide sequence: TGTGCCAGCAGCCCGACAGGGGGCGTGGAGCAGTACTTC.

This clonotype showed up just a few times. The missing conserved phenylalanine or tryptophan at the end of this CDR3 makes a read error likely. CDR3 bases: TGTGCCAGCAGCTTAATTGGGACAGGGGTCGAAAAACTGTTTCTT. Residues: CASSLIGTGVEKLFL. The V gene is TRBV7-2, the J gene TRBJ1-4, with 10 bases matching TRBD1. V lost 2 bases, J lost 8 bases, and 5 bases stayed unmatched. This CDR3 comprises 15 residues. CDR1 SGHTA and CDR2 FQGNSA come from the germline V gene.